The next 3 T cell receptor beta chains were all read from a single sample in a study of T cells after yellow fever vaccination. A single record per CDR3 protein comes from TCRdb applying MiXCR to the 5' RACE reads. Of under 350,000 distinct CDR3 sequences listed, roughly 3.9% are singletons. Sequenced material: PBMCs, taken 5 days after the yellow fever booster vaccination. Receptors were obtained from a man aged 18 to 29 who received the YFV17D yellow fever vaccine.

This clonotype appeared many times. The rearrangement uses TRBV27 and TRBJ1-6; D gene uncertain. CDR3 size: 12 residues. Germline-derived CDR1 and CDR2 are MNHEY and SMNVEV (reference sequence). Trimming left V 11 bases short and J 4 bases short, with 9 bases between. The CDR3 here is CASAGYNSPLHF. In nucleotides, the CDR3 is TGTGCCTCGGCGGGGTATAATTCACCCCTCCACTTT.

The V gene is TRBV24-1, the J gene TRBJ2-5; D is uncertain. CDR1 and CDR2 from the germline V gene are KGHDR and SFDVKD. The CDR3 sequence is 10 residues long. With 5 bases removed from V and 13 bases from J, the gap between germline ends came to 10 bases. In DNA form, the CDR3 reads TGTGCCACCAGTGCCGCAACCGGGTACTTC. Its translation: CATSAATGYF.

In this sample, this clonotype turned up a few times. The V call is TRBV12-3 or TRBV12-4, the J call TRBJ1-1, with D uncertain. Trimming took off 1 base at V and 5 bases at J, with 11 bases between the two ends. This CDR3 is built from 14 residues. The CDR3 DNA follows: TGTGCCAGCAGTTTAGACCCGACGGGAACTGAAGCTTTCTTT. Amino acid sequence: CASSLDPTGTEAFF.